This T cell receptor beta chain was sequenced for a study of T cell repertoires in cytomegalovirus infection. TCRdb reanalysed the reads using MiXCR and keeps one entry per CDR3 protein. Among 200,000 to 250,000 distinct CDR3 sequences listed, roughly 20% were seen once. Of note for this clonotype: As yet, its antigen is unknown.

Points from the study as a whole: In two of eight donors, the top clonotype was HLA-C-restricted CMV-specific.

CDR1 is DFQATT, CDR2 SNEGSKA, per germline (reference sequence). The CDR3 contains 13 residues. V was pared by 6 bases and J by 3 bases, with 14 bases between. This rearrangement joins TRBV20-1 to TRBJ1-2; TRBD1 is a possible D gene (6 bases). The TCR comes from a human donor in good health (CMV status not recorded). Some clones in this sample may be carry-over from other donors' samples. What was sequenced was CD8+ T cells from PBMCs. The CDR3 DNA reads TGCAGTGCCCCAGGGGCAGGGGACTATGGCTACACCTTC. Translating it yields CSAPGAGDYGYTF.